This TCR beta chain stems from a study of T cells in Graves' hyperthyroidism and ophthalmopathy. V was pared by 3 bases and J by 2 bases, with 9 bases of the junction left unmatched. Germline V gene data show CDR1 as SGDLS and CDR2 as YYNGEE. The CDR3 runs to 17 residues. RNA transcripts provided the source from which TCR beta CDR3 regions were amplified. In the first-round RT-PCR of the TCR CDR3, the HTBI primer set was used. MiXCR was run by TCRdb on the multiplex PCR reads, yielding one entry per CDR3 protein. This table has approximately 430,000 distinct CDR3 sequences, about 15% appearing once. This clonotype was found many times. Diagnostic decisions used clinical symptoms, serum thyroxine and TRAb, thyroid ultrasound and orbital computed tomography.

The specimen was blood. The V gene is TRBV9, the J gene TRBJ2-1, with 9 bases aligning to TRBD2. The source of this sequence is a woman younger than 30 with Graves' hyperthyroidism. The DNA of the CDR3 is TGTGCCAGCAGCGCTCGTAGCGGGAGCCCTACCTACAATGAGCAGTTCTTC. Residues: CASSARSGSPTYNEQFF.